The entry below describes one T cell receptor (beta chain). Patients who underwent sequencing had shown CD8+CD57+ cell expansion by flow cytometry. There were no patients without severe acquired aplastic anemia. Patients were treatment-naive when blood was sampled. This specimen comes from a study of CD8+CD57+ T cells in acquired aplastic anemia. Across the whole study: DNA per sorted CD4+ or CD8+ sample ranged about 0.19 to 30 ug, averaging 3.2 ug.

Genomic DNA served as template for TCR beta VDJ and CDR3 profiling. TCRdb analysed the reads with MiXCR anew, one entry per CDR3 protein. The data hold roughly 250,000 distinct CDR3 sequences, with roughly 82% observed a single time. The specimen was sorted CD4+, CD8+, or CD8+CD57+ T cells (not recorded which) from PBMCs. The sequence derives from a human donor with aplastic anemia.

This CDR3 is CASSLPSGFTDTQYF. The CDR3 bases are TGTGCCAGCAGCTTACCCTCGGGTTTCACAGATACGCAGTATTTT. V gene TRBV7-9 combines with J gene TRBJ2-3; D is ambiguous. Germline assignment: CDR1 SEHNR and CDR2 FQNEAQ (reference sequence). Trimming took 2 bases from V and 2 from J, leaving 11 bases between them. The CDR3 contains 15 residues.